This record concerns one T cell receptor beta chain sequence. Its antigen is not identified. Per germline, CDR1 LNHDA and CDR2 SQIVND (reference sequence). V dropped 3 bases and J dropped 8; count of bases not matched to a gene: 8. The CDR3 extends over 15 amino acids. These data come from a study of Tregs in tolerant kidney transplant recipients. Study results and caveats: No direct test of biological reproducibility was done here.

Related graft donors supplied nonmyeloablative bone marrow transplants, and mixed chimerism was transient. Unstimulated Tregs (CD4+CD25+CD127-) and CD4+CD25- non-Tregs were sorted from PBMCs. The data were produced by immunoSEQ multiplex PCR, yet TCRdb's version contains in-frame clones alone and is incomplete. This table has approximately 81,000 clones, 75% to 95% appearing once. This chain uses TRBV19 with TRBJ2-1; 9 nucleotides match TRBD2. Specimen: CD4+ T cells from blood (PBMCs), collected 24 months after the transplant. This TCR derives from a human patient who received a combined kidney and bone marrow transplant. Some T cells may originate from the graft donor. The CDR3 nucleotides read TGTGCCAGTAGTATTCGTAGCGGGAGACTGTATGAGCAGTTCTTC. Encoded protein: CASSIRSGRLYEQFF.